The T cell receptor (beta chain) described here comes from a study of blood T cell repertoires in COVID-19. Study as a whole: T cells, B-cell-depleted T cells, or PBMCs supplied cDNA or gDNA.

This CDR3 contains 13 residues. The germline V gene encodes CDR1 SGHTA and CDR2 FQGTGA. V was trimmed by 3 bases and J by 5 bases, leaving 10 bases between them. The data were produced by immunoSEQ multiplex PCR, yet TCRdb's version contains in-frame clones alone and is incomplete. The sample has 75,000 or so clones; about 85% are singletons. Source material: peripheral blood. V usage is TRBV7-3 and J usage is TRBJ2-5; possible D gene TRBD1, 6 bases. The sequence came from a man in his 60s with active or convalescent COVID-19. The CDR3 spells CASSLDRGETQYF. As DNA, the CDR3 is TGTGCCAGCAGCTTGGACAGAGGGGAGACCCAGTACTTC.